This T cell receptor (beta chain) stems from a study of T cell responses to AZD1222 COVID-19 vaccine. This clone was recorded once. The length of the CDR3 is 16 residues. Germline V gives CDR1 SSHAT, CDR2 FNYEAQ (reference sequence). The V and J ends lost 5 bases and 3 bases respectively, with 19 bases between them. Libraries were prepared by immunoSEQ multiplex PCR; TCRdb keeps only in-frame clonotypes and omits some of them. The sample holds 120,000 to 150,000 clones; about 91% are singletons and the top ten take under 1.5%. This clonotype was sampled from an adult in good health. This rearrangement joins TRBV7-7 to TRBJ1-1; D perhaps matches TRBD1 (5 bases). This sample comprised peripheral blood, obtained on day 0 of AZD1222 vaccination. CDR3 DNA sequence: TGTGCCAGCAGCGCGTGGGGGACTAGGGGTGACACTGAAGCTTTCTTT. Its protein is CASSAWGTRGDTEAFF.